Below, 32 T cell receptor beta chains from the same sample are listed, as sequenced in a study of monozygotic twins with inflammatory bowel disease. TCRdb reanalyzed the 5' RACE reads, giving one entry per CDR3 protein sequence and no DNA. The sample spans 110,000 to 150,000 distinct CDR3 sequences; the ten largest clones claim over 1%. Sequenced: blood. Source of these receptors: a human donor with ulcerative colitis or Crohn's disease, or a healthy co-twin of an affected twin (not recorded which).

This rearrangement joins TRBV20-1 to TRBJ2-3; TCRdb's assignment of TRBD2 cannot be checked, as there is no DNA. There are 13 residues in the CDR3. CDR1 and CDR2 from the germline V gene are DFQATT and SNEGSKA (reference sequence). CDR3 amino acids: CSARGGTGDTQYF.

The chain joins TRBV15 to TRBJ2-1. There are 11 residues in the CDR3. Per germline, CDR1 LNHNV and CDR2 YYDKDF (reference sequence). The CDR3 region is CATSRTNEQFF. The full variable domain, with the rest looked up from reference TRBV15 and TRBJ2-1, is DAMVIQNPRYQVTQFGKPVTLSCSQTLNHNVMYWYQQKSSQAPKLLFHYYDKDFNNEADTPDNFQSRRPNTSFCFLDIRSPGLGDTAMYLCATSRTNEQFFGPGTRLTVL.

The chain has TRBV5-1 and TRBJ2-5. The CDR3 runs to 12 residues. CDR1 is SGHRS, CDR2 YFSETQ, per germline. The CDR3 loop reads CASSLESETQYF. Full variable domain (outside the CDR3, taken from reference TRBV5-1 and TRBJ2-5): KAGVTQTPRYLIKTRGQQVTLSCSPISGHRSVSWYQQTPGQGLQFLFEYFSETQRNKGNFPGRFSGRQFSNSRSEMNVSTLELGDSALYLCASSLESETQYFGPGTRLLVL.

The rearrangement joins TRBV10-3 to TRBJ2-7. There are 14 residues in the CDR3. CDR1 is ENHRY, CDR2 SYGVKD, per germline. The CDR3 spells CAISESGLEHEQYF.

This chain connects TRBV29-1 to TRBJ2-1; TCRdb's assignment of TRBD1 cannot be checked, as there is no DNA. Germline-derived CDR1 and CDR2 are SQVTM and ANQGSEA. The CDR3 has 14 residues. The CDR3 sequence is CSAPTGGGYNEQFF.

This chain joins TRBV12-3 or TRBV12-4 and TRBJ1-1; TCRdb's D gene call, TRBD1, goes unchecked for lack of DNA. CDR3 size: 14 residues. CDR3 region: CASSLTGVNTEGFF.

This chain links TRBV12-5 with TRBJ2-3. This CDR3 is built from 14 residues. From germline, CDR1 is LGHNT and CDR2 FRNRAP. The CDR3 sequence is CASGLGRNTDTQYF.

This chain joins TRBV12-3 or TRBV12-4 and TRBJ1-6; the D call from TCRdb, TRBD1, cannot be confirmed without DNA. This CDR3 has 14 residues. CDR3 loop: CASSLRQGGSPLHF.

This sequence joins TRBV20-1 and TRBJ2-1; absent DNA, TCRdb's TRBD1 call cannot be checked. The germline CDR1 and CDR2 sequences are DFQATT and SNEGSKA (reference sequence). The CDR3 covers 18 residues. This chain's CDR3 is CSARGPTGQGASYNEQFF.

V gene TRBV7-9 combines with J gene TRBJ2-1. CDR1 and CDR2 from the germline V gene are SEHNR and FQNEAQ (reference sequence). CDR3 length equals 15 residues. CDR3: CASSYTVGRDNEQFF.

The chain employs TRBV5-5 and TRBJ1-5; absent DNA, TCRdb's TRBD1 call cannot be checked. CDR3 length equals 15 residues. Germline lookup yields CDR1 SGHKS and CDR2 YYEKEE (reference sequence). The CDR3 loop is CASSLVGGQNQPQHF.

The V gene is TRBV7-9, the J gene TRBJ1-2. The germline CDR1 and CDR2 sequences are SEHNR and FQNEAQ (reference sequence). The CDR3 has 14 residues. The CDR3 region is CASTLEGLLYGYTF.

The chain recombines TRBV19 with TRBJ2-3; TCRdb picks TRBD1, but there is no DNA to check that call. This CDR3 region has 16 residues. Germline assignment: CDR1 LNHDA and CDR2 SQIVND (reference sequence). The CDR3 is CASSPPRTGGTDTQYF.

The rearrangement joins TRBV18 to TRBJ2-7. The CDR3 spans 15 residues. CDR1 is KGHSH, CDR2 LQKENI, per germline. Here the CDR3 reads CASSPAGISSYEQYF.

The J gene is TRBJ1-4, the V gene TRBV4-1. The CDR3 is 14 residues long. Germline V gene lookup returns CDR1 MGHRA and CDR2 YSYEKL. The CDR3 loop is CASSQEIRIGKLFF.

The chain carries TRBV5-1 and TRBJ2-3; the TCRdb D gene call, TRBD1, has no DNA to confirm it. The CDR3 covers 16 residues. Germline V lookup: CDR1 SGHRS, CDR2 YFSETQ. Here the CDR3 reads CASSAGQGLSTDTQYF.

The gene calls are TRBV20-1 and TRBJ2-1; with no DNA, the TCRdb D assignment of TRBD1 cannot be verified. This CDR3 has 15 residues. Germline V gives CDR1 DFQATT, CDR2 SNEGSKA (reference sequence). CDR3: CSASDGDRGSVEQFF.

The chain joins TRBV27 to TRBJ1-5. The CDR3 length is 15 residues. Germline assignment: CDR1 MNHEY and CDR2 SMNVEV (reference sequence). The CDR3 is CASSLKMLGNQPQHF.

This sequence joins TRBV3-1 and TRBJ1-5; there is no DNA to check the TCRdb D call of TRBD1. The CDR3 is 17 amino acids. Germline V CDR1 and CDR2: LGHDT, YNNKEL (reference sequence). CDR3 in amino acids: CASSQGGLTGSNQPQHF.

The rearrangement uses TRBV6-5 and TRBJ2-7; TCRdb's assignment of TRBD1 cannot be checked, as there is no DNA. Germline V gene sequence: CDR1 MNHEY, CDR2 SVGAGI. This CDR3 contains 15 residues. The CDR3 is CASSYFRQGADEQYF.

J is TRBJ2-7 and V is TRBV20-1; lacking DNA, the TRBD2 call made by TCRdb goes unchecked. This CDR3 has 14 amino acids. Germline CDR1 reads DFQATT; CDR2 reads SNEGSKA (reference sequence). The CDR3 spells CSAVRTSAGNEQYF.

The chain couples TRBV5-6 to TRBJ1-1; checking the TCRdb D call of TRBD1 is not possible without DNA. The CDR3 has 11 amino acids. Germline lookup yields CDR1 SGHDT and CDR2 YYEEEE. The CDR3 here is CASSFRGQAFF.

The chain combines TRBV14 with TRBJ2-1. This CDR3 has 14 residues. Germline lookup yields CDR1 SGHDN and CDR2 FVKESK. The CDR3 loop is CASSKTSSYNEQFF. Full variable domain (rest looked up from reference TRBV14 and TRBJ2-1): EAGVTQFPSHSVIEKGQTVTLRCDPISGHDNLYWYRRVMGKEIKFLLHFVKESKQDESGMPNNRFLAERTGGTYSTLKVQPAELEDSGVYFCASSKTSSYNEQFFGPGTRLTVL.

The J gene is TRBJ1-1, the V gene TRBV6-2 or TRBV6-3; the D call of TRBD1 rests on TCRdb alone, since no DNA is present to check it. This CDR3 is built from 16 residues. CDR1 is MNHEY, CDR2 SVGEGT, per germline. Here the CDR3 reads CASSYSGRTGGTEAFF.

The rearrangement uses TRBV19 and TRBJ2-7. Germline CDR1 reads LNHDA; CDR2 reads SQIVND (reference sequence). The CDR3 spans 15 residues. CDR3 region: CASSIRSLPSYEQYF. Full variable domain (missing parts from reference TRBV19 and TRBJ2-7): DGGITQSPKYLFRKEGQNVTLSCEQNLNHDAMYWYRQDPGQGLRLIYYSQIVNDFQKGDIAEGYSVSREKKESFPLTVTSAQKNPTAFYLCASSIRSLPSYEQYFGPGTRLTVT.

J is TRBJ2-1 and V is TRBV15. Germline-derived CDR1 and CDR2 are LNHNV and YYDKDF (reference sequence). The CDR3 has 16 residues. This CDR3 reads CATSSGTSDSYNEQFF.

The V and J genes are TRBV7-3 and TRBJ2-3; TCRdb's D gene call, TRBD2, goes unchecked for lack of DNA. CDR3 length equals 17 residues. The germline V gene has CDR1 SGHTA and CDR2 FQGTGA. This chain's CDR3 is CASSVLGLAGAGDTQYF.

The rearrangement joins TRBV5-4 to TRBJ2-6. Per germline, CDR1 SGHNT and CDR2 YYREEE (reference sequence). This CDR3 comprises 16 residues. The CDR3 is CASSLVWGLGANVLTF.

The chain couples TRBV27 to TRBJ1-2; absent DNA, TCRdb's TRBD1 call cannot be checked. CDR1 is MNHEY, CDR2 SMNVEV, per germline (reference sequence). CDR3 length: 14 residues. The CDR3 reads CASSLTDRGAGYTF.

This CDR3 is CASSRLAGRSYNEQFF. J is TRBJ2-1 and V is TRBV6-2 or TRBV6-3; TCRdb's D call, TRBD2, is unchecked because there is no DNA. CDR3 length: 16 residues. The germline V gene encodes CDR1 MNHEY and CDR2 SVGEGT.

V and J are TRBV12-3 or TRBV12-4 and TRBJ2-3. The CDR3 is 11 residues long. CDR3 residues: CASSSSDTQYF.

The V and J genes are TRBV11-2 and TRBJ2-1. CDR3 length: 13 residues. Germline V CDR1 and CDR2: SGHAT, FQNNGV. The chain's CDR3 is CASSLNQVHEQFF. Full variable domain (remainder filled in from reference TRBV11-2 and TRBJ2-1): EAGVAQSPRYKIIEKRQSVAFWCNPISGHATLYWYQQILGQGPKLLIQFQNNGVVDDSQLPKDRFSAERLKGVDSTLKIQPAKLEDSAVYLCASSLNQVHEQFFGPGTRLTVL.